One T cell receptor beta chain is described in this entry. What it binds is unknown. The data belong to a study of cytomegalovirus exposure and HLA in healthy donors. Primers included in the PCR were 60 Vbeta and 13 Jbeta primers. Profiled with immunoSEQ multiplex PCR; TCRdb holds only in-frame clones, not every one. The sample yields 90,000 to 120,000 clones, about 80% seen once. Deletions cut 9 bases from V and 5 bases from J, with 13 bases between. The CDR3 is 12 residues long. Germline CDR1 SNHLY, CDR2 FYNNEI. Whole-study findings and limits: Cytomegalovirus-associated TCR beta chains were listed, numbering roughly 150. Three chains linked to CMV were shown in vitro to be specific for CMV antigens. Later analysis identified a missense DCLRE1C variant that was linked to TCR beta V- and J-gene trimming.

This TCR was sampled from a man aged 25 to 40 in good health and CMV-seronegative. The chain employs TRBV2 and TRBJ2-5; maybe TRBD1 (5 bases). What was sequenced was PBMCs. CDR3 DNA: TGTGCCAGTCAAAGACAGTTCGAGACCCAGTACTTC. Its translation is CASQRQFETQYF.